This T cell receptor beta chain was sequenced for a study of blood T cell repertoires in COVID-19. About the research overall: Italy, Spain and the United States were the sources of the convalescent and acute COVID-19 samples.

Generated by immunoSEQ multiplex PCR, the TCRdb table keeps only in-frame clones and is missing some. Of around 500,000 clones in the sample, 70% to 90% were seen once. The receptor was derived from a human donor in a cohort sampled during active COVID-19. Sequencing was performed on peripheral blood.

CDR3 nucleotide sequence: TGCGCCAGCAGCTTGGCGGCGGCCTATGACACTGAAGCTTTCTTT. The encoded protein is CASSLAAAYDTEAFF. The J gene is TRBJ1-1, the V gene TRBV5-1, with no clear D. Trimming took off 0 bases at V and 3 bases at J, with 12 bases between the two ends. This CDR3 comprises 15 residues. CDR1 and CDR2 (germline): SGHRS, YFSETQ.